Listed here are 23 T cell receptor beta chains from one sample, sequenced in a study of graft-versus-host responses after intestinal transplantation. Their cognate antigens are unknown. The method was immunoSEQ multiplex PCR; TCRdb's version includes in-frame clones alone and lacks a portion of them. The table lists approximately 99,000 clones, 80% to 95% of them singletons. The sample consisted of unstimulated CD8+ T cells sorted from spleen or lymph node cells, taken before transplant. Receptor source: a human donor who was the organ donor for an intestinal transplant.

The chain combines TRBV11-2 with TRBJ2-1, with 11 bases that match TRBD2. CDR1 and CDR2 from the germline V gene are SGHAT and FQNNGV. The V gene end was trimmed by 6 bases and the J gene end by 5 bases; junction bases not matched to a gene: 3. The CDR3 has 14 residues. The CDR3 DNA reads as TGTGCCAGCAGAGATAGCGGGGGGGACAATGAGCAGTTCTTC. It encodes CASRDSGGDNEQFF.

The gene calls are TRBV10-2 and TRBJ1-1, with TRBD1 as a possible D gene (6 bases). CDR3 size: 14 residues. Between the trimmed V and J ends, which lost 3 bases and 1 base, there was a span of 9 bases. The germline CDR1 and CDR2 sequences are WSHSY and SAAADI. The CDR3 reads CASSERTENTEAFF. CDR3 nucleotides: TGCGCCAGCAGTGAACGGACAGAGAACACTGAAGCTTTCTTT.

The genes are TRBV4-1 and TRBJ1-1; D gene unclear. V was pared by 3 bases and J by 4 bases, with 15 bases between. In germline, CDR1 is MGHRA, CDR2 YSYEKL. The CDR3 has 15 residues. The CDR3 region is CASSHTRGRVTEAFF. In DNA, the CDR3 is TGCGCCAGCAGCCACACCAGAGGGCGGGTCACTGAAGCTTTCTTT.

This clone was seen more than once but under ten times. This chain links TRBV25-1 with TRBJ1-1, with no clear D. This CDR3 spans 12 amino acids. Per germline, CDR1 MGHDK and CDR2 SYGVNS. V was pared by 6 bases and J by 1 base, with 6 bases between. This CDR3 is CASRYGNTEAFF. Written as DNA, the CDR3 is TGTGCCAGCAGGTACGGGAACACTGAAGCTTTCTTT.

This rearrangement joins TRBV4-1 to TRBJ2-7; 8 nucleotides agree with TRBD1. The V and J ends lost 1 base and 3 bases, in that order; junction bases with no gene match: 5. The CDR3 totals 15 residues. Germline lookup yields CDR1 MGHRA and CDR2 YSYEKL. The CDR3 nucleotides are TGCGCCAGCAGCCAAGGCCGACAGGGGAACTACGAGCAGTACTTC. Protein: CASSQGRQGNYEQYF.

The V gene is TRBV4-1, the J gene TRBJ1-2, with 9 nucleotides matching TRBD1. With V trimmed by 4 bases and J by 8 bases, 14 bases remained unmatched. The CDR3 runs to 16 residues. The germline V gene encodes CDR1 MGHRA and CDR2 YSYEKL. This chain's CDR3 is CASSLLWDRVRCGYTF. The CDR3 nucleotides are TGCGCCAGCAGCCTCCTTTGGGACAGGGTTAGATGCGGCTACACCTTC.

The chain joins TRBV9 to TRBJ2-1; 14 nucleotides line up with TRBD2. With 3 bases clipped from V and 9 bases from J, the junction kept 17 bases outside the gene matches. Per germline, CDR1 SGDLS and CDR2 YYNGEE. The CDR3 totals 19 residues. The CDR3 region has the DNA TGTGCCAGCAGCGCCCCCGGGACTAGCGGGAGCTATCGGATATTTGAGCAGTTCTTC. Protein sequence: CASSAPGTSGSYRIFEQFF.

This clone was observed a single time. The chain is built from TRBV21-1 and TRBJ2-7; TRBD1, the table's D call, lacks a check against the DNA. TRBV21-1 is a documented pseudogene. The CDR3 loop spans 14 amino acids. The CDR3 nucleotides are TGTGCCAGCAGCACAGACAGGGATCCGATCGAGCAGTACTTC. Translation gives CASSTDRDPIEQYF.

The CDR3 DNA follows: TGTGCCAGCAGCCCACGAACTAGCGGGGCAGATACGCAGTATTTT. This codes for CASSPRTSGADTQYF. V is TRBV11-3 and J is TRBJ2-3, with 10 bases lining up with TRBD2. Germline V lookup: CDR1 SGHNT, CDR2 YENEEA. The V gene end was trimmed by 5 bases and the J gene end by 4 bases; junction bases not matched to a gene: 6. There are 15 residues in the CDR3.

This clone was counted between two and nine times. The V call is TRBV6-5, the J call TRBJ2-7, with TRBD2 matching 13 bases. The CDR3 is 15 residues long. Germline CDR1 MNHEY, CDR2 SVGAGI. V trimming: 6 bases; J trimming: 4 bases; junction bases outside the gene matches: 6. DNA of the CDR3: TGTGCCAGCAGACTAGCGGGGGGGCCCGCTTACGAGCAGTACTTC. This translates into CASRLAGGPAYEQYF.

The rearrangement joins TRBV7-6 to TRBJ2-5; TRBD1 matches 10 bases. The J call may be in error: the DNA end matches TRBJ2-7 better. The CDR3 totals 16 residues. Germline V CDR1 and CDR2: SGHVS, FNYEAQ. The CDR3 coding sequence is TGTGCCAGCAGCGCAGGGAGCGGGACAGGGGCCTACGAGCAGTACTTC. It translates to CASSAGSGTGAYEQYF.

The chain is built from TRBV27 and TRBJ2-7; D uncertain. CDR3 length: 17 amino acids. V shed 4 bases and J shed 2 bases, with 21 bases lying between them. Germline V lookup: CDR1 MNHEY, CDR2 SMNVEV (reference sequence). Written as DNA, the CDR3 is TGTGCCAGCAGTTCCCAATCGACATTCGCGAATACCTACGAGCAGTACTTC. Translated: CASSSQSTFANTYEQYF.

The gene calls are TRBV10-2 and TRBJ2-3; the D is unclear. CDR3 length: 15 amino acids. Germline loops: CDR1 WSHSY, CDR2 SAAADI. V was trimmed by 4 bases and J by 2 bases, leaving 13 bases between them. The chain's CDR3 is CASSGARKHTDTQYF. The CDR3 DNA reads as TGCGCCAGCAGTGGAGCGAGAAAACACACAGATACGCAGTATTTT.

This rearrangement joins TRBV27 to TRBJ1-1, with D maybe TRBD1 (6 bases). The CDR3 is 15 residues long. From germline, CDR1 is MNHEY and CDR2 SMNVEV (reference sequence). Trimming took off 6 bases at V and 3 bases at J, with 17 bases between the two ends. CDR3 in DNA: TGTGCCAGCAGGGATACACAGGGTGCCCACACTGAAGCTTTCTTT. Amino acids: CASRDTQGAHTEAFF.

Only one count was recorded for this clone. The chain employs TRBV4-2 and TRBJ2-7, with TRBD2 matching over 8 bases. The trim removed 0 bases at V and 5 bases at J, leaving 6 bases unmatched. The length of the CDR3 is 15 residues. Germline loops: CDR1 LGHNA, CDR2 YNFKEQ. In DNA form, the CDR3 reads TGTGCCAGCAGCCAAGATGAGGTAGCGGGGAACGAGCAGTACTTC. It codes for CASSQDEVAGNEQYF.

The V call is TRBV5-6, the J call TRBJ1-2; 9 bases are shared with TRBD1. The CDR3 contains 12 residues. CDR1 is SGHDT and CDR2 is YYEEEE in the germline V gene. Trimming took 3 bases from V and 8 from J; bases not matched to a gene: 2. CDR3 DNA sequence: TGTGCCAGCAGCTGGGGGACAGGGGGCTACACCTTC. Translation gives CASSWGTGGYTF.

The chain uses TRBV15 and TRBJ2-5, with 10 nucleotides matching TRBD1. The germline gives CDR1 LNHNV, CDR2 YYDKDF (reference sequence). V dropped 8 bases and J dropped 1; count of bases not matched to a gene: 1. The length of the CDR3 is 13 residues. The CDR3 region has the DNA TGTGCCACCCGGGACAGGGGCCAAGAGACCCAGTACTTC. Its translation: CATRDRGQETQYF.

The rearrangement links TRBV30 to TRBJ1-1; D gene uncertain. V lost 0 bases and J 7 bases, leaving 12 bases between the germline ends. CDR3 length equals 13 residues. In germline, CDR1 is GTSNPN, CDR2 SVGIG (reference sequence). The CDR3 protein is CAWSVDPLSEAFF. CDR3 coding DNA: TGTGCCTGGAGTGTAGATCCTCTCAGTGAAGCTTTCTTT.

V and J are TRBV6-1 and TRBJ2-1; TRBD2 aligns across 13 bases. CDR3 size: 16 residues. V was pared by 3 bases and J by 9 bases, with 8 bases of the junction left unmatched. Germline CDR1 reads MNHNS; CDR2 reads SASEGT. CDR3 nucleotide sequence: TGTGCCAGCAGTGATAAGGGACTAGCGGGATTCATTGAGCAGTTCTTC. Translation: CASSDKGLAGFIEQFF.

The V gene is TRBV6-5, the J gene TRBJ1-2, with D perhaps TRBD1 (5 bases). Deletions cut 8 bases from V and 6 bases from J, with 19 bases between. The CDR3 runs 14 residues. Germline CDR1 is MNHEY and CDR2 is SVGAGI. The CDR3 here is CASYGVGGLDGYTF. CDR3 sequence (DNA): TGTGCCAGCTACGGCGTCGGGGGTCTAGATGGCTACACCTTC.

This clone was seen only once. V and J are TRBV19 and TRBJ1-1, with D tentatively TRBD1 (6 bases). The V and J ends lost 1 base and 2 bases respectively, with 17 bases between them. The germline gives CDR1 LNHDA, CDR2 SQIVND (reference sequence). This CDR3 has 17 residues. The chain's CDR3 is CASSIASQGLYNTEAFF. CDR3 DNA: TGTGCCAGTAGTATAGCTTCACAGGGCTTGTATAACACTGAAGCTTTCTTT.

The chain is built from TRBV6-6 and TRBJ1-5; no firm D call. Looked up from germline, CDR1 is MNHNY and CDR2 is SVGAGI (reference sequence). V lost 5 bases, J lost 2 bases, and 13 bases lay in between. This CDR3 region has 15 residues. In DNA, the CDR3 is TGTGCCAGCAGTGACTGGAGGGCAGGCAATCAGCCCCAGCATTTT. Protein sequence: CASSDWRAGNQPQHF.

The chain combines TRBV25-1 with TRBJ2-5; D is perhaps TRBD1 (5 bases). Per the germline V gene, CDR1 is MGHDK and CDR2 is SYGVNS. V lost 4 bases to trimming and J lost 5 bases, with 17 bases between them. The CDR3 totals 15 residues. Written as DNA, the CDR3 is TGTGCCAGCAGTGTCTCAGGGCTCCTGGGGGAGACCCAGTACTTC. Protein: CASSVSGLLGETQYF. Based on the CDR3 plus reference TRBV25-1 and TRBJ2-5, the full variable domain is EADIYQTPRYLVIGTGKKITLECSQTMGHDKMYWYQQDPGMELHLIHYSYGVNSTEKGDLSSESTVSRIRTEHFPLTLESARPSHTSQYLCASSVSGLLGETQYFGPGTRLLVL.